What follows is one T cell receptor (beta chain) and its context. Its antigen is unknown. Other DNA sequences in this specimen translate into the identical CDR3. The data were obtained in a study of CD8+ T cells in alopecia areata. Study findings and constraints: Normal scalp had lower clonality than lesional scalp, with alopecia totalis/universalis lesions showing this most strongly. Only a single nonresponder existed, so baseline CD8+ expansion links stay unclear.

Treatment denoted: oral pan-JAK inhibitor, 5-10 mg twice daily. Researchers took lesional scalp punch biopsies and peripheral blood from people who were alopecia areata patients. Sorted out of PBMCs were CD4+ T cells and CD8+ T cells. Extracted RNA was reverse transcribed, and the resulting cDNA served as sequencing template. Some clones are missing from TCRdb's copy, which holds only in-frame ones; the method was immunoSEQ multiplex PCR. The repertoire holds some 200,000 clones, 60% seen once, with approximately 3.4% in the top ten. This TCR was sampled from a human donor with alopecia areata. Sequencing used CD4+ T cells sorted from blood, obtained at week 4, from a patient treated with tofacitinib.

The CDR3 is CSVSRGNTEAFF. DNA of the CDR3: TGCAGCGTTAGTAGGGGGAACACTGAAGCTTTCTTT. V is TRBV29-1 and J is TRBJ1-1; the D gene is possibly TRBD1 (5 bases). Deletions cut 5 bases from V and 1 base from J, with 8 bases between. CDR3 length: 12 residues. Germline V gene lookup returns CDR1 SQVTM and CDR2 ANQGSEA. The whole variable domain, filled in from reference TRBV29-1 and TRBJ1-1, reads SAVISQKPSRDICQRGTSLTIQCQVDSQVTMMFWYRQQPGQSLTLIATANQGSEATYESGFVIDKFPISRPNLTFSTLTVSNMSPEDSSIYLCSVSRGNTEAFFGQGTRLTVV.